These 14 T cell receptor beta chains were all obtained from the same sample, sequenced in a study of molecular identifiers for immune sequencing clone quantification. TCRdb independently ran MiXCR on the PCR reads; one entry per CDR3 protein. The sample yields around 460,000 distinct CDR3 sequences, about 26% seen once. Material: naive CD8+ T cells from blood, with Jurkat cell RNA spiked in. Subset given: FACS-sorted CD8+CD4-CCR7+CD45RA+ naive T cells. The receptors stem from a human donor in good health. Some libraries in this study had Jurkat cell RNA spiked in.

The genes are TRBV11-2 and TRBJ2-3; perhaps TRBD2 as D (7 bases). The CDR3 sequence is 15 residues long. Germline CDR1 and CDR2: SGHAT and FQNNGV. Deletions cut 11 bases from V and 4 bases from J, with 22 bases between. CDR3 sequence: CARRWGGGPADTQYF. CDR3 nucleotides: TGTGCCCGCCGCTGGGGGGGGGGCCCGGCAGATACGCAGTATTTT. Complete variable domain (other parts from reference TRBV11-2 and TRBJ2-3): EAGVAQSPRYKIIEKRQSVAFWCNPISGHATLYWYQQILGQGPKLLIQFQNNGVVDDSQLPKDRFSAERLKGVDSTLKIQPAKLEDSAVYLCARRWGGGPADTQYFGPGTRLTVL.

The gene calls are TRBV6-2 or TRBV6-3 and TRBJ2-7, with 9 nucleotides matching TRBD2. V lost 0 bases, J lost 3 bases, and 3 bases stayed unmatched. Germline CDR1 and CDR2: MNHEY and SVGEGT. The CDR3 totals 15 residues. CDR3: CASSYSETSGYEQYF. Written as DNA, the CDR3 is TGTGCCAGCAGTTACTCCGAGACTAGCGGCTACGAGCAGTACTTC.

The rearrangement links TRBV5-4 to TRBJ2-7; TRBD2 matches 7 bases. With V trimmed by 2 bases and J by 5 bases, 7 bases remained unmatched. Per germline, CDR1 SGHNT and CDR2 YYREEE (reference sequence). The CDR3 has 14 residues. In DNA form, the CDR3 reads TGTGCCAGCAGCTTCGGGGGAGGGTTGGACGAGCAGTACTTC. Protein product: CASSFGGGLDEQYF.

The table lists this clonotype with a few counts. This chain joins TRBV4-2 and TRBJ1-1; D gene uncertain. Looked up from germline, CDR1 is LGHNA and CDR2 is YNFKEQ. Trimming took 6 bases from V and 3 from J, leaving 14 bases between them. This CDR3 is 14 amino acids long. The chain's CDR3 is CASRERAQDTEAFF. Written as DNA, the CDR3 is TGTGCCAGCAGGGAACGGGCCCAGGACACTGAAGCTTTCTTT.

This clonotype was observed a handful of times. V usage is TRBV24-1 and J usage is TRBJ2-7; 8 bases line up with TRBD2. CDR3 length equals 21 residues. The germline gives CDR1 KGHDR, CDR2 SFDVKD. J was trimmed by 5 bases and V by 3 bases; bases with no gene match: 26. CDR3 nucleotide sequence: TGTGCCACCAGTGATCGAAAAACGTACGGCCGTAGCGGCGGGGGGCTGCACGAGCAGTACTTC. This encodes CATSDRKTYGRSGGGLHEQYF.

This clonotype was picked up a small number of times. This chain's CDR3 is CASSGDRVVQYGYTF. The CDR3 DNA follows: TGTGCCAGCAGCGGAGACAGGGTTGTTCAATATGGCTACACCTTC. V usage is TRBV9 and J usage is TRBJ1-2; 7 bases line up with TRBD1. Germline CDR1 is SGDLS and CDR2 is YYNGEE. The length of the CDR3 is 15 residues. V gave up 3 bases and J gave up 5 bases; unmatched junction bases: 10.

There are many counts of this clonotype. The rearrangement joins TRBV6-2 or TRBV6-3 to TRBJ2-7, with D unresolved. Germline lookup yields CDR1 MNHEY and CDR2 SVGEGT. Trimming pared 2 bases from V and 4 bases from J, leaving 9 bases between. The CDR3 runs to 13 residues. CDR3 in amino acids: CASSYGPRYEQYF. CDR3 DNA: TGTGCCAGCAGTTACGGACCGAGATACGAGCAGTACTTC.

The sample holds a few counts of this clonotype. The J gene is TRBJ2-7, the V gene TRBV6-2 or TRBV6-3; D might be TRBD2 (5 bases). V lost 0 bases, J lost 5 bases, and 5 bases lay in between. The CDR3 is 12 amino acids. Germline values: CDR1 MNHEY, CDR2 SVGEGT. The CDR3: CASSYSRDEQYF. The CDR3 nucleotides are TGTGCCAGCAGTTACTCGCGGGACGAGCAGTACTTC.

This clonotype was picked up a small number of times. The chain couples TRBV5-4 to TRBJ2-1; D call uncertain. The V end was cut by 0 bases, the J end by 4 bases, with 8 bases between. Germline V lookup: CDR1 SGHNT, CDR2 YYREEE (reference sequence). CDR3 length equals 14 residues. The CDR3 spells CASSLVSEYNEQFF. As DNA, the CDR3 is TGTGCCAGCAGCTTGGTGTCAGAATACAATGAGCAGTTCTTC.

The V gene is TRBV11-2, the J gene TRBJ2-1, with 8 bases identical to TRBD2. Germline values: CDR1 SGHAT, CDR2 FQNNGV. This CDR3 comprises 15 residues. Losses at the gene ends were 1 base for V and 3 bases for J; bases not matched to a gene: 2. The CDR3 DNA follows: TGTGCCAGCAGCTTAGGAGCGGGAGTCTACAATGAGCAGTTCTTC. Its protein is CASSLGAGVYNEQFF.

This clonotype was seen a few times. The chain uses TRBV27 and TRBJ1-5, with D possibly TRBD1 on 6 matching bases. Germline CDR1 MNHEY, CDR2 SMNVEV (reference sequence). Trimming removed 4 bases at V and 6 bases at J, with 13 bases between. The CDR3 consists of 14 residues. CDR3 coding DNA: TGTGCCAGCAGTTCGGGGCCAGGGGCTCAGCCCCAGCATTTT. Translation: CASSSGPGAQPQHF.

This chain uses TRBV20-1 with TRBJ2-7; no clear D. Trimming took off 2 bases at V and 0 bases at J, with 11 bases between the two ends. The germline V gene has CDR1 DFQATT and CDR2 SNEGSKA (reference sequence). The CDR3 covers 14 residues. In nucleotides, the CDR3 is TGCAGTGCTAGACCCGGACGCAGCTCCTACGAGCAGTACTTC. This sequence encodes CSARPGRSSYEQYF.

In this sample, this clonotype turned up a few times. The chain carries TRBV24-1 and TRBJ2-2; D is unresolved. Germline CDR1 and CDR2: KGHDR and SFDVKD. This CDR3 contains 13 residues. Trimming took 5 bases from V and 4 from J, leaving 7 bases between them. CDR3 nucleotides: TGTGCCACCAGTGCCCCCTTCACCGGGGAGCTGTTTTTT. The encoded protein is CATSAPFTGELFF.

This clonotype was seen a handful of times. The CDR3 DNA sequence: TGTGCCAGCAGCCCGCTTGGCAGGGCGGACGAGCAGTACTTC. Encoded protein: CASSPLGRADEQYF. The rearrangement links TRBV7-9 to TRBJ2-7; maybe TRBD1 (5 bases). CDR1 is SEHNR and CDR2 is FQNEAQ in the germline V gene (reference sequence). The V end was cut by 5 bases, the J end by 5 bases, with 16 bases between. The CDR3 has 14 residues.